The sequence of this T cell receptor beta chain was determined in a study of regulatory T cells in long-lasting Graves disease. Indicated time point: persistent/refractory GD, antithyroid drugs over 5 years with positive TRAb. The authors made the TCR library using RNA they extracted from PBMCs. With iRepertoire HTBI primers and Arm-PCR of CDR3 regions, TCR beta libraries were built. TCRdb independently ran MiXCR on the multiplex PCR reads; one entry per CDR3 protein. The repertoire holds a few hundred thousand distinct CDR3 sequences, with around 24% as singletons. The CDR3 consists of 12 residues. Per germline, CDR1 SGHRS and CDR2 YFSETQ. Between the trimmed V and J ends, which lost 0 bases and 8 bases, there was a span of 5 bases. In its sample, this clonotype was seen a few times.

The material was peripheral blood mononuclear cells (PBMCs), obtained when the disease was refractory, from a patient treated with antithyroid drugs. The receptor comes from a female donor with Graves disease. The V and J genes are TRBV5-1 and TRBJ1-4; D unresolved. The DNA of the CDR3 is TGCGCCAGCAGCTTGGACACCGAAAAACTGTTTTTT. It yields the protein CASSLDTEKLFF.